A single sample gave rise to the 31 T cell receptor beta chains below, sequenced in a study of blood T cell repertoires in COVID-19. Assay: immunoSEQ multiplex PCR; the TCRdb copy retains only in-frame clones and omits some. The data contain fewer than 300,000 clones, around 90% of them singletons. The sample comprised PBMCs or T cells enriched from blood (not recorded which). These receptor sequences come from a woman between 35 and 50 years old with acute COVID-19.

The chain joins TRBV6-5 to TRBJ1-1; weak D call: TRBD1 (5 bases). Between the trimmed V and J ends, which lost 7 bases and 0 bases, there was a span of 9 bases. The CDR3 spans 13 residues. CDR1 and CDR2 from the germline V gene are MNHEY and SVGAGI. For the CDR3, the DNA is TGTGCCAGCATTAGACAGTTGAACACTGAAGCTTTCTTT. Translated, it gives CASIRQLNTEAFF.

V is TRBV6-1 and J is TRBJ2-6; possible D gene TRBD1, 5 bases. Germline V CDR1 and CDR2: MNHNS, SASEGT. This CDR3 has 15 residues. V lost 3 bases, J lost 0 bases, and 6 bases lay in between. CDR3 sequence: CASSDQGSGANVLTF. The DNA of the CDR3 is TGTGCCAGCAGTGACCAGGGCTCTGGGGCCAACGTCCTGACTTTC.

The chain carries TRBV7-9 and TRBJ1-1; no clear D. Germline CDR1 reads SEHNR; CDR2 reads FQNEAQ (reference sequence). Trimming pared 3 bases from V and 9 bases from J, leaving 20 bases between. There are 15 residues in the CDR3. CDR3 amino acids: CASSFNPVARSQAFF. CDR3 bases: TGTGCCAGCAGCTTCAACCCGGTTGCCAGGTCTCAAGCTTTCTTT.

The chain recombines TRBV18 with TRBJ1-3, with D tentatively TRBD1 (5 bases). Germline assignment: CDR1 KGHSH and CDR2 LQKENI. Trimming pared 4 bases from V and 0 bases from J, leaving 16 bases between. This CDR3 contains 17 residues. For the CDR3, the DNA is TGTGCCAGCTCACTGAGAGTGACAGCTAGCTCTGGAAACACCATATATTTT. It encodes CASSLRVTASSGNTIYF.

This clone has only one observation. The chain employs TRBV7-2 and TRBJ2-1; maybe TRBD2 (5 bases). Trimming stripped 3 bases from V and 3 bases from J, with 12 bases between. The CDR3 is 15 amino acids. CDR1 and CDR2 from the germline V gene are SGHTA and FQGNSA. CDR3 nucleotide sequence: TGTGCCAGCAGCTTCGGAGGACGGGTCTACAATGAGCAGTTCTTC. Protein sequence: CASSFGGRVYNEQFF.

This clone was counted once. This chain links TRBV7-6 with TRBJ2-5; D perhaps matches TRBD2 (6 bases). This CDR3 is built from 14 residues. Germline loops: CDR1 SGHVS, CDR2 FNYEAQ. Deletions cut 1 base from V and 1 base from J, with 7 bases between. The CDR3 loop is CASSLGGVQETQYF. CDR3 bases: TGTGCCAGCAGCTTAGGGGGGGTCCAAGAGACCCAGTACTTC. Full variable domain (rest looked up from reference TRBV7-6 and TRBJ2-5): GAGVSQSPRYKVTKRGQDVALRCDPISGHVSLYWYRQALGQGPEFLTYFNYEAQQDKSGLPNDRFSAERPEGSISTLTIQRTEQRDSAMYRCASSLGGVQETQYFGPGTRLLVL.

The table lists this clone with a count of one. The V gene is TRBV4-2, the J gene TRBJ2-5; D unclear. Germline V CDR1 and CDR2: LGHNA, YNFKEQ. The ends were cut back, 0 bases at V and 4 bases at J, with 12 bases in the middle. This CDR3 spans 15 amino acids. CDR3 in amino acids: CASSQESAVGETQYF. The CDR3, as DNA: TGTGCCAGCAGCCAAGAGTCTGCGGTTGGAGAGACCCAGTACTTC.

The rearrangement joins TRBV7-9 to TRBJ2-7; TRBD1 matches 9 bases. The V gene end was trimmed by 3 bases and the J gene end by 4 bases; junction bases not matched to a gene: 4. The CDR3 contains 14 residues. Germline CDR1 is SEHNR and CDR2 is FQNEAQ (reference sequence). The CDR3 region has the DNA TGTGCCAGCAGCTTTGACAGGGGGACTTACGAGCAGTACTTC. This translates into CASSFDRGTYEQYF.

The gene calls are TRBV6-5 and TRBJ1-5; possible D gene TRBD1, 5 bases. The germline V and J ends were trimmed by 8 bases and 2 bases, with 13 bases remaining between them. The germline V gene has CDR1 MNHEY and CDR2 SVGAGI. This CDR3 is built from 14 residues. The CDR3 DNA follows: TGTGCCAGCTCGCCCAGGGATGGCAATCAGCCCCAGCATTTT. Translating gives CASSPRDGNQPQHF.

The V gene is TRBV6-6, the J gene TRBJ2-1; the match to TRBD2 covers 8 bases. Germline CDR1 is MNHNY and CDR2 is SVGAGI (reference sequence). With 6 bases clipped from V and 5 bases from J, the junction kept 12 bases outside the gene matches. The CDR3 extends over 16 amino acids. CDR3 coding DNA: TGTGCCAGCAGCGCCCGGGGGGGAATAGGCCACAATGAGCAGTTCTTC. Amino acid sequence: CASSARGGIGHNEQFF.

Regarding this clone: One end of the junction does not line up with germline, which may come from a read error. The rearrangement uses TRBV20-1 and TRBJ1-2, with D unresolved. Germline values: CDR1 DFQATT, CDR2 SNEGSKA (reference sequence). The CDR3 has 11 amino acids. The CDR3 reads CSAREDRRQSF. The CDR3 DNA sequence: TGCAGTGCTAGAGAAGATAGGAGGCAGAGTTTC.

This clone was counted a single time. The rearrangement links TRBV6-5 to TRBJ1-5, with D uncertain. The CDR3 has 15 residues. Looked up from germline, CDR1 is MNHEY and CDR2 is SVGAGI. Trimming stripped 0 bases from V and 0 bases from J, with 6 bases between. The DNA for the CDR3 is TGTGCCAGCAGTTACTCTACAGCTAGCAATCAGCCCCAGCATTTT. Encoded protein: CASSYSTASNQPQHF.

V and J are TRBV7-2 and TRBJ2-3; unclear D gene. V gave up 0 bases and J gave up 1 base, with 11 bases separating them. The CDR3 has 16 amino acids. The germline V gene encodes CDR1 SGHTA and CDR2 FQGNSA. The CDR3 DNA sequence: TGTGCCAGCAGCTTAGCCCCGGGTCGGGGCACAGATACGCAGTATTTT. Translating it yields CASSLAPGRGTDTQYF.

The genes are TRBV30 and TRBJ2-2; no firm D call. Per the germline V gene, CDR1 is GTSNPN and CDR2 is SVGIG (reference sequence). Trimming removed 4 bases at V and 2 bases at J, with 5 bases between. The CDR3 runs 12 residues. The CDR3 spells CAWTKNTGELFF. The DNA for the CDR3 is TGTGCCTGGACCAAAAACACCGGGGAGCTGTTTTTT.

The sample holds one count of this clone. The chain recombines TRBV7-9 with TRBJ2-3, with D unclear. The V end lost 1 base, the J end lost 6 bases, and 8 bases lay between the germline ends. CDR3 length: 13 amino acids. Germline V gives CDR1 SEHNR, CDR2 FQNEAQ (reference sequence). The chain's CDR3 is CASSLGAADTQYF. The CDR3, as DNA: TGTGCCAGCAGCTTAGGGGCTGCGGATACGCAGTATTTT.

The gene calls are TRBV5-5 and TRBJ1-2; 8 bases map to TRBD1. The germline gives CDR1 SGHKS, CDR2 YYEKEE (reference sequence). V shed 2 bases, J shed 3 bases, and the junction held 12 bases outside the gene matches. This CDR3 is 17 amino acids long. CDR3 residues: CASSFSTSRGRDYGYTF. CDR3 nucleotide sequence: TGTGCCAGCAGCTTCTCTACGAGCAGGGGGCGCGACTATGGCTACACCTTC.

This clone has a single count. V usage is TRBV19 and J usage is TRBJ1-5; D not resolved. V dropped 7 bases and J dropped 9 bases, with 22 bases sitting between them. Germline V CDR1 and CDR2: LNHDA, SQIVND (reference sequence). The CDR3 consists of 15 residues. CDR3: CASTNRAASRGPQHF. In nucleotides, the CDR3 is TGTGCCAGTACTAATAGAGCGGCCTCTCGGGGGCCCCAGCATTTT.

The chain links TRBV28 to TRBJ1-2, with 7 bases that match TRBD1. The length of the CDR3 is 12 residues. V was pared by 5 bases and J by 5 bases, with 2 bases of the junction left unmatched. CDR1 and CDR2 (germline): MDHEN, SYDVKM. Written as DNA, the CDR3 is TGTGCCAGCAGTACGACAGGGTATGGCTACACCTTC. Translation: CASSTTGYGYTF.

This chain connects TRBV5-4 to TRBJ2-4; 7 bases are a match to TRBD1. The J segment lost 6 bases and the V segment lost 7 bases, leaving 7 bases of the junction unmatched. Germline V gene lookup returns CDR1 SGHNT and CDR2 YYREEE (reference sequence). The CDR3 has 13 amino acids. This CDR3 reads CASSRDSVNIQYF. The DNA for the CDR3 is TGTGCCAGCTCCCGGGACAGTGTAAACATTCAGTACTTC.

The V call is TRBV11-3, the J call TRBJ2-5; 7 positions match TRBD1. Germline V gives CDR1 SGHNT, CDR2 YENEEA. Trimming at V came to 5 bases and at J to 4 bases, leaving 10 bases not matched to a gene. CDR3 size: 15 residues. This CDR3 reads CASSRTGDRGETQYF. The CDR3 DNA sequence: TGTGCCAGCAGCCGCACAGGGGATCGGGGAGAGACCCAGTACTTC. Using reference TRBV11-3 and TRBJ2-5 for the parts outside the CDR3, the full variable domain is EAGVVQSPRYKIIEKKQPVAFWCNPISGHNTLYWYLQNLGQGPELLIRYENEEAVDDSQLPKDRFSAERLKGVDSTLKIQPAELGDSAVYLCASSRTGDRGETQYFGPGTRLLVL.

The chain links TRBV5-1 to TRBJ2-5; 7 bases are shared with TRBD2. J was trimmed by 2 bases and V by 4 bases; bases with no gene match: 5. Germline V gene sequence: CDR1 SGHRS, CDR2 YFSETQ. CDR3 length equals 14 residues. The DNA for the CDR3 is TGCGCCAGCAGCCGAAGGGAGGGTCAAGAGACCCAGTACTTC. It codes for CASSRREGQETQYF.

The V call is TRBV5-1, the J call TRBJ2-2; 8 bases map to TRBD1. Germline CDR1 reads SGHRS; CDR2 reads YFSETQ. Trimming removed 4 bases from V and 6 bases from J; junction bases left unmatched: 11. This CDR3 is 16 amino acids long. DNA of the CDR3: TGCGCCAGCAGCCAACCGGGACAGGCTAGGGCCGGGGAGCTGTTTTTT. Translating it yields CASSQPGQARAGELFF.

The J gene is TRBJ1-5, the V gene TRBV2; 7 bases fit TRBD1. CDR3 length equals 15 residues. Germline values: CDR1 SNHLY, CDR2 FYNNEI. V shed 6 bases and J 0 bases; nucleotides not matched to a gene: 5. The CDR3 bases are TGTGCCAGCAGCAAGACAGGGAATAGCAATCAGCCCCAGCATTTT. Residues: CASSKTGNSNQPQHF.

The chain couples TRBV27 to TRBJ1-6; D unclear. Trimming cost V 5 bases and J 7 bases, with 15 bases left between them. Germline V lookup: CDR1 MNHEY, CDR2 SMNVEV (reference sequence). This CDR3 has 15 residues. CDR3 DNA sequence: TGTGCCAGCAGTGGAGGTAGAGGGCCCAATTCACCCCTCCACTTT. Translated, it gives CASSGGRGPNSPLHF.

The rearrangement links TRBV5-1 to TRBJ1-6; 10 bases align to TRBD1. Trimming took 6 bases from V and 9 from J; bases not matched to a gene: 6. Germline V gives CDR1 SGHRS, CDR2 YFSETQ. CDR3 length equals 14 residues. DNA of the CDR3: TGCGCCAGCACGGTCGGGACAGGGGTTTCACCCCTCCACTTT. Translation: CASTVGTGVSPLHF.

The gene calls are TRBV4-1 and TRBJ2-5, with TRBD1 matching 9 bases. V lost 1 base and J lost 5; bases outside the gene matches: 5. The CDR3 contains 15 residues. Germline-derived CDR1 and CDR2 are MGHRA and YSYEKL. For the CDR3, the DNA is TGCGCCAGCAGCCAAGGGGACAGGGCCCTGGAGACCCAGTACTTC. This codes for CASSQGDRALETQYF.

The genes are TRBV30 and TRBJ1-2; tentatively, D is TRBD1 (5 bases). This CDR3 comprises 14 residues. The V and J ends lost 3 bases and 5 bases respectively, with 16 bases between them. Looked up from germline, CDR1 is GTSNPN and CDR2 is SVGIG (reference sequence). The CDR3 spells CAWRPKTGVYGYTF. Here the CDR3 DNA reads TGTGCCTGGAGACCGAAAACGGGGGTATATGGCTACACCTTC.

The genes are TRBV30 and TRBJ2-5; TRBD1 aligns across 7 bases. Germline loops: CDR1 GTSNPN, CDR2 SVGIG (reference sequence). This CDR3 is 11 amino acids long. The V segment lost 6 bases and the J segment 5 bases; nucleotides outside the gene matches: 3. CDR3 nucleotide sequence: TGTGCCTGCAGGGGGTTGGAGACCCAGTACTTC. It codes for CACRGLETQYF.

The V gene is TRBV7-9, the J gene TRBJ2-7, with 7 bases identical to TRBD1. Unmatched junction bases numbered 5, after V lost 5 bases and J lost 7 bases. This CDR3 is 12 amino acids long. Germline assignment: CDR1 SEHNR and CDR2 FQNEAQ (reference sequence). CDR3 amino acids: CASSAGTAEQYF. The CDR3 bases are TGTGCCAGCAGCGCCGGGACAGCTGAGCAGTACTTC.

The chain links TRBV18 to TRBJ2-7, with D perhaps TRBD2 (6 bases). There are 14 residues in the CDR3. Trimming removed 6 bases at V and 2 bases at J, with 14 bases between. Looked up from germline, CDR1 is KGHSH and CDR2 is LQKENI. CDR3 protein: CASSRGAVTYEQYF. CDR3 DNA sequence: TGTGCCAGCTCCCGCGGGGCCGTGACCTACGAGCAGTACTTC.

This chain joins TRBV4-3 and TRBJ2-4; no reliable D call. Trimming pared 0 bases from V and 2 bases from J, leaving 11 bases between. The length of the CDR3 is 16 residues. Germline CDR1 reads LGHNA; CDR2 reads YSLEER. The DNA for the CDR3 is TGCGCCAGCAGCCAAGACCCCGCGACTTCCAAAAACATTCAGTACTTC. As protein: CASSQDPATSKNIQYF.